The clone carrying this T cell receptor (beta chain) was counted a few times. Its antigen is not known. This sample was included in a study of CD8 T cells in ankylosing spondylitis. Study results and caveats: From matched ankylosing spondylitis synovial fluid, disease-linked clones were reportedly recovered at significantly enriched levels. Blood of patients with ankylosing spondylitis appeared to be characterized by a TCR beta motif of about 8 highly homologous variants. Prior work had noted some motif variants in reactive arthritis blood and synovial fluid.

The length of the CDR3 is 16 residues. After removal of 4 bases from V and 3 bases from J, the junction contained 11 bases not matched to a gene. Germline V gene data show CDR1 as KGHSH and CDR2 as LQKENI. The TCR beta libraries were generated through quantitative 5'-RACE incorporating molecular barcodes. TCRdb analysed the 5' RACE reads with MiXCR anew, one entry per CDR3 protein. The sample shows 150,000 to 200,000 distinct CDR3 sequences, approximately 18% of them seen only once. The source is a male donor under 30 with ankylosing spondylitis or in good health (not recorded which). The chain couples TRBV18 to TRBJ2-7; 8 nucleotides align to TRBD1. The sequenced sample consisted of blood, either unsorted or a sorted T cell fraction (not recorded which). The CDR3 nucleotides are TGTGCCAGCTCACTAATGGGGACCGGGACAGGCTACGAGCAGTACTTC. Translating gives CASSLMGTGTGYEQYF.